This T cell receptor (beta chain) was sequenced in a study of T cells in Graves' hyperthyroidism and ophthalmopathy. Template material for amplifying TCR beta CDR3 regions consisted of RNA transcripts. TCR CDR3 regions were first amplified by RT-PCR with HTBI primers. MiXCR, applied by TCRdb to the multiplex PCR reads, yields one record per CDR3 protein. This sample carries over 650,000 distinct CDR3 sequences, 16% of them seen once, and the ten largest clones take approximately 8.4%. The CDR3 sequence is 15 residues long. Trimming took off 3 bases at V and 0 bases at J, with 10 bases between the two ends. Out of roughly 10 ml of fresh peripheral blood came the PBMCs. Ten or more counts support this clonotype. What it binds is unknown. Study-level points and caveats: From stable hyperthyroidism, ophthalmopathy was set apart by a 13 V-J model.

The clonotype was recovered from a man younger than 35 with Graves' hyperthyroidism. Sequenced material: blood. J is TRBJ2-3 and V is TRBV12-3 or TRBV12-4; D not certain. The CDR3 protein is CASSFVPGSTDTQYF. The CDR3 DNA is TGTGCCAGCAGTTTTGTTCCGGGTAGCACAGATACGCAGTATTTT.